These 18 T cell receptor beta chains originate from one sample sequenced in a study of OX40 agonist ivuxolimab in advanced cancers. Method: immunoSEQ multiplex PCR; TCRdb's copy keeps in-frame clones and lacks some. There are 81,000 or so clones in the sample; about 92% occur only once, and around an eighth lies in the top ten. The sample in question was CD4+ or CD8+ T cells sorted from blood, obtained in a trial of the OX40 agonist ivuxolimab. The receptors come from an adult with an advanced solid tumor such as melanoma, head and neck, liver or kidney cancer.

DNA for the CDR3: TGTGCCAGCAGCCTCGCCGCCGGGCACAATCAGCCCCAGCATTTT. Translation gives CASSLAAGHNQPQHF. The chain combines TRBV5-5 with TRBJ1-5; D not certain. This CDR3 spans 15 amino acids. V shed 4 bases and J shed 3 bases, with 14 bases lying between them. Per germline, CDR1 SGHKS and CDR2 YYEKEE (reference sequence).

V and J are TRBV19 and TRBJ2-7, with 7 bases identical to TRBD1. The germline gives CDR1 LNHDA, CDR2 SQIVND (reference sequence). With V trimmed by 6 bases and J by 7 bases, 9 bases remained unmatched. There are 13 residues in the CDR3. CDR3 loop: CASSQTGAREQYF. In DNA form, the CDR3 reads TGTGCCAGTAGCCAAACAGGGGCTCGGGAGCAGTACTTC. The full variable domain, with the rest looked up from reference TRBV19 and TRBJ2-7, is DGGITQSPKYLFRKEGQNVTLSCEQNLNHDAMYWYRQDPGQGLRLIYYSQIVNDFQKGDIAEGYSVSREKKESFPLTVTSAQKNPTAFYLCASSQTGAREQYFGPGTRLTVT.

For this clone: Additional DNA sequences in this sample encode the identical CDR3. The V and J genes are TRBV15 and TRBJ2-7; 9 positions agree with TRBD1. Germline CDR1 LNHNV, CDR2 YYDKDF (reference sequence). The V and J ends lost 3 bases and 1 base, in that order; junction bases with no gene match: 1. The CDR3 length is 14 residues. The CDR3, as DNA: TGTGCCACCAGCAGGGACAGGGGATCCTACGAGCAGTACTTC. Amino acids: CATSRDRGSYEQYF.

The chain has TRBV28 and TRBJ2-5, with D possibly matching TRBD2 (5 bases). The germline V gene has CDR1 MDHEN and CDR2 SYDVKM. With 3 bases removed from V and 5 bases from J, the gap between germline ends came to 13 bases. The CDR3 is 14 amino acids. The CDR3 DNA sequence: TGTGCCAGCAGTTTGGCCGGAGGTCAGGAGACCCAGTACTTC. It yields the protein CASSLAGGQETQYF.

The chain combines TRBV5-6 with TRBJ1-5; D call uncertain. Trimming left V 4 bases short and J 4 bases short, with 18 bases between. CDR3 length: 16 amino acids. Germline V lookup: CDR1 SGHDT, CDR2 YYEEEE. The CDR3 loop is CASSLAAGTTNQPQHF. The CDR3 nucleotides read TGTGCCAGCAGCCTGGCAGCCGGCACAACAAATCAGCCCCAGCATTTT.

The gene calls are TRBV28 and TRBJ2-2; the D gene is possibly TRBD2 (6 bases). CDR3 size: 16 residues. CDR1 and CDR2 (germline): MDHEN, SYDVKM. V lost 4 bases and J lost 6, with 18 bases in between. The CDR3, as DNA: TGTGCCAGCAGTTCCTCGGAGGGGCGAAGGGCCGGGGAGCTGTTTTTT. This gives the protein CASSSSEGRRAGELFF.

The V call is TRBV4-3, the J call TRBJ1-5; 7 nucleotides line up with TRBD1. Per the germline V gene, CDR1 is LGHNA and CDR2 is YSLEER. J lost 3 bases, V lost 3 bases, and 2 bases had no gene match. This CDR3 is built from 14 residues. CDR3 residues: CASSQTGFNQPQHF. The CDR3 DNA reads TGCGCCAGCAGCCAGACAGGGTTCAATCAGCCCCAGCATTTT.

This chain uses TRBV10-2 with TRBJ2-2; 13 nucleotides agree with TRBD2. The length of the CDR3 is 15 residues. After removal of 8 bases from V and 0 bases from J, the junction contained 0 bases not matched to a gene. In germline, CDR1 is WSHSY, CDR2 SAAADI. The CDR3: CASGLAGANTGELFF. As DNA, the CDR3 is TGCGCCAGCGGACTAGCGGGGGCGAACACCGGGGAGCTGTTTTTT.

The CDR3 nucleotides are TGTGCCACCAGCAGAGAAGATGGGGCGACTATCAACTATGGCTACACCTTC. Translated: CATSREDGATINYGYTF. This chain joins TRBV15 and TRBJ1-2; D may be TRBD1 (5 bases). Deletions cut 0 bases from V and 2 bases from J, with 16 bases between. Germline CDR1 LNHNV, CDR2 YYDKDF (reference sequence). This CDR3 spans 17 amino acids.

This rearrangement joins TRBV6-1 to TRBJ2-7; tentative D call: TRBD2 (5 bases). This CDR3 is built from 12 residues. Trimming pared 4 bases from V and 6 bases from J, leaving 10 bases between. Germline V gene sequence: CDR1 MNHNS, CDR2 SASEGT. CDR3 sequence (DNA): TGTGCCAGCAGTGTGCGGGTCGGCGAGCAGTACTTC. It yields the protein CASSVRVGEQYF.

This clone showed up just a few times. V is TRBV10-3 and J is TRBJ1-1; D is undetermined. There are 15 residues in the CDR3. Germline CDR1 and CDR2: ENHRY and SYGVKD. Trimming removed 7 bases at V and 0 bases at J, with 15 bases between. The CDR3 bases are TGTGCCATCATGAATGGAGCAAGGATGAACACTGAAGCTTTCTTT. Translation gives CAIMNGARMNTEAFF.

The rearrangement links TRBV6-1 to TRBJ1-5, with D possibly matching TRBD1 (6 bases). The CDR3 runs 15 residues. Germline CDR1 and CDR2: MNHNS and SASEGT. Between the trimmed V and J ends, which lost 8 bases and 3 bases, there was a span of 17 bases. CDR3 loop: CASGRPDSSNQPQHF. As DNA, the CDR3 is TGTGCCAGCGGGCGCCCGGACAGCTCCAATCAGCCCCAGCATTTT.

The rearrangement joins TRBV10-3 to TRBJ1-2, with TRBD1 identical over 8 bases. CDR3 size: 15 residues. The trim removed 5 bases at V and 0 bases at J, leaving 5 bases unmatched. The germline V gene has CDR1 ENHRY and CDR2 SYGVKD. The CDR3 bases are TGTGCCATCAGTAGACAGGGGACAGCTAACTATGGCTACACCTTC. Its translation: CAISRQGTANYGYTF.

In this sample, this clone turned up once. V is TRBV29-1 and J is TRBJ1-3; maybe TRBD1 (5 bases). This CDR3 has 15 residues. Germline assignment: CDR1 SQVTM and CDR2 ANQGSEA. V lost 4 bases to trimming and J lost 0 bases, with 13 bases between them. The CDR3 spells CSVGRVGLSGNTIYF. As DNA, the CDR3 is TGCAGCGTTGGGCGGGTGGGACTCTCTGGAAACACCATATATTTT.

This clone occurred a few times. The CDR3 protein is CASSLARAFF. CDR3 in DNA: TGTGCCAGCAGCTTAGCGCGGGCTTTCTTT. The genes are TRBV7-9 and TRBJ1-1, with D unclear. This CDR3 has 10 residues. Germline V gives CDR1 SEHNR, CDR2 FQNEAQ (reference sequence). V was pared by 0 bases and J by 11 bases, with 4 bases between.

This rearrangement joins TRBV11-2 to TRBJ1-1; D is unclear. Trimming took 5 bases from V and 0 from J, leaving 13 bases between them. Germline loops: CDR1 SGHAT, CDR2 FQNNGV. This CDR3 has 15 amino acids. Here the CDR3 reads CASSPEGLVNTEAFF. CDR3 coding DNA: TGTGCCAGCAGCCCAGAAGGGCTCGTGAACACTGAAGCTTTCTTT.

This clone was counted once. The CDR3 sequence is CAWNPPGRGGETQYF. The CDR3 region has the DNA TGTGCCTGGAATCCCCCGGGACGGGGGGGCGAGACCCAGTACTTC. The V call is TRBV30, the J call TRBJ2-5; TRBD2 aligns across 8 bases. The junction had 12 bases not matched to a gene; V was cut back by 4 bases and J by 5 bases. Germline V gene lookup returns CDR1 GTSNPN and CDR2 SVGIG (reference sequence). The CDR3 is 15 amino acids. The variable domain in full, with the rest retrieved from reference TRBV30 and TRBJ2-5, is SQTIHQWPATLVQPVGSPLSLECTVEGTSNPNLYWYRQAAGRGLQLLFYSVGIGQISSEVPQNLSASRPQDRQFILSSKKLLLSDSGFYLCAWNPPGRGGETQYFGPGTRLLVL.

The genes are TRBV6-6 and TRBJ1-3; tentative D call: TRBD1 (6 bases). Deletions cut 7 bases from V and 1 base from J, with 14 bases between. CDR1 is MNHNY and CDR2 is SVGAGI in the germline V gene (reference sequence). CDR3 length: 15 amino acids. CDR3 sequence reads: CASTLLGGSGNTIYF. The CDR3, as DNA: TGTGCCAGCACCTTACTAGGGGGTTCTGGAAACACCATATATTTT.